The 7 T cell receptor beta chains below were found in one sample sequenced in a study of T cell repertoires in cytomegalovirus infection. TCRdb processed the reads anew with MiXCR; each CDR3 protein has one entry. The sample consists of around 750,000 distinct CDR3 sequences, approximately 30% of them appearing once. No antigen has been identified for these receptors. The sequencing here drew on cultured CD8+ T cells from PBMCs, taken from culture after CMV antigen stimulation. These receptors all come from a human donor in good health (CMV status not recorded). Some clones in this sample may be carry-over from other donors' samples.

The sample holds many counts of this clonotype. The chain joins TRBV27 to TRBJ1-2; D possibly corresponds to TRBD1 (6 bases). The germline V and J ends were trimmed by 10 bases and 3 bases, with 15 bases remaining between them. The CDR3 loop spans 13 amino acids. Germline assignment: CDR1 MNHEY and CDR2 SMNVEV (reference sequence). The CDR3: CATQGGRYYGYTF. The CDR3 DNA reads TGTGCCACCCAAGGGGGGCGATACTATGGCTACACCTTC.

Only a few counts were recorded for this clonotype. The rearrangement uses TRBV7-8 and TRBJ1-1; D not resolved. CDR3 length: 14 amino acids. Germline V gene sequence: CDR1 SGHVS, CDR2 FQNEAQ. V gave up 3 bases and J gave up 0 bases, with 8 bases separating them. CDR3: CASSFYHLNTEAFF. As DNA, the CDR3 is TGTGCCAGCAGCTTTTATCATTTGAACACTGAAGCTTTCTTT.

This chain connects TRBV4-2 to TRBJ1-4; D is uncertain. The CDR3 sequence is 16 residues long. Germline loops: CDR1 LGHNA, CDR2 YNFKEQ. V lost 0 bases and J 0 bases, leaving 8 bases between the germline ends. The CDR3 region is CASSQDHQTTNEKLFF. The CDR3 DNA reads as TGTGCCAGCAGCCAAGATCATCAGACAACTAATGAAAAACTGTTTTTT.

Ten or more counts support this clonotype. This chain links TRBV12-3 or TRBV12-4 with TRBJ1-1; 9 positions match TRBD1. After removal of 6 bases from V and 5 bases from J, the junction contained 7 bases not matched to a gene. The CDR3 consists of 14 residues. The CDR3 spells CASSLDRGRTEAFF. The CDR3 DNA follows: TGTGCCAGCAGCCTGGACAGGGGCCGGACTGAAGCTTTCTTT.

This clonotype was observed a few times. The chain is built from TRBV7-9 and TRBJ1-6; no clear D. This CDR3 spans 14 amino acids. Germline V lookup: CDR1 SEHNR, CDR2 FQNEAQ (reference sequence). The V gene lost 7 bases and the J gene lost 8 bases, with 15 bases spanning the gap. CDR3 sequence: CASTSGRADSPLHF. The CDR3, as DNA: TGTGCCAGCACCTCGGGAAGGGCTGATTCACCCCTCCACTTT.

The genes are TRBV19 and TRBJ2-3; 8 nucleotides match TRBD2. The V and J ends lost 0 bases and 6 bases, in that order; junction bases with no gene match: 8. In germline, CDR1 is LNHDA, CDR2 SQIVND (reference sequence). This CDR3 comprises 16 residues. The CDR3 is CASSIEGAGARDTQYF. The DNA for the CDR3 is TGTGCCAGTAGTATAGAGGGAGCGGGGGCCAGGGATACGCAGTATTTT.

This chain joins TRBV7-4 and TRBJ2-5, with TRBD2 identical over 7 bases. CDR3 length: 17 residues. Looked up from germline, CDR1 is SGHVT and CDR2 is SQSDAQ. V was pared by 3 bases and J by 6 bases, with 16 bases of the junction left unmatched. This CDR3 is CASSLGGIDWGGKTQYF. CDR3 coding DNA: TGTGCCAGCAGCTTGGGAGGGATAGACTGGGGGGGTAAGACCCAGTACTTC.